The clone carrying this TCR beta chain was seen at least ten times. No antigen is known for it. The CDR3 contains 17 residues. Germline CDR1 is SQVTM and CDR2 is ANQGSEA. Trimming took 4 bases from V and 0 from J, leaving 20 bases between them. The data are from a study of T-cell reconstitution after alpha-beta-depleted transplantation in children. General study findings and limits: Reportedly, alpha-beta T cells present about two months post-transplant originated from several hundred expanded clones of graft origin.

During its preparation, the TCRbeta library received unique molecular identifiers. In TCRdb, the PCR reads were re-called with MiXCR into one record per CDR3 protein. The profile shows fewer than 750,000 distinct CDR3 sequences, 20% to 25% of them singletons. The TCR comes from a boy younger than two who had a stem cell transplant for acute myeloid leukemia, so the T cells may come from the graft donor. This sequence joins TRBV29-1 and TRBJ2-3; weak D call: TRBD1 (5 bases). The source material was PBMCs, mostly from graft donor cells, sampled 360 days after TCRalphabeta/CD19-depleted stem cell transplant. CDR3 nucleotide sequence: TGCAGCGTTGCACAGGATTATTCCTTCTCTAGCACAGATACGCAGTATTTT. Protein sequence: CSVAQDYSFSSTDTQYF.